This TCR beta chain comes out of a study of CD8 T cells in ankylosing spondylitis. Study findings and constraints: Past studies reported some motif variants in reactive arthritis synovial fluid and blood. Peripheral blood samples showed relatively rare disease-linked clones, and these clones were CD8+.

This CDR3 has 15 residues. V was pared by 5 bases and J by 3 bases, with 9 bases of the junction left unmatched. With regard to this clonotype: The target antigen is unknown.

It was by quantitative 5'-RACE with molecular barcodes that TCR beta libraries were made. TCRdb re-analysed the 5' RACE reads in MiXCR, keeping a single row per CDR3 protein. The repertoire holds some 240,000 distinct CDR3 sequences, with 18% as singletons. The sequence was collected from a male donor with ankylosing spondylitis or in good health (not recorded which). The V and J genes are TRBV12-3 or TRBV12-4 and TRBJ2-7, with 8 bases aligning to TRBD1. Sequencing used blood, either unsorted or a sorted T cell fraction (not recorded which). CDR3 region: CASSTRQGFIYEQYF. The DNA for the CDR3 is TGTGCCAGCAGTACGAGACAGGGGTTCATCTACGAGCAGTACTTC.